This T cell receptor (beta chain) was recovered during a study of metastatic and nonmetastatic thyroid tumors. Study-level findings and limits: For both blood and tumor, malignant thyroid tumors reportedly showed significantly higher TCR beta diversity than benign nodules did.

Trimming took 6 bases from V and 7 from J; bases not matched to a gene: 6. The CDR3 runs to 13 residues. In germline, CDR1 is SGHRS, CDR2 YFSETQ. TCRdb redid the clone calls on the PCR reads using MiXCR. The data show about 20,000 clones, approximately 40% seen once. There were no patients who had received any treatment before thyroid surgery. Details on this clone: Its antigen remains unidentified.

This TCR came from a female donor with papillary thyroid cancer or a benign thyroid nodule (not recorded which). Some clones in this sample may be carry-over from other donors' samples. Source material: tumor tissue. The rearrangement links TRBV5-1 to TRBJ2-2; 7 nucleotides line up with TRBD1. For the CDR3, the DNA is TGCGCCAGCAAACAGGGGCAAGGCGGGGAGCTGTTTTTT. Encoded protein: CASKQGQGGELFF.